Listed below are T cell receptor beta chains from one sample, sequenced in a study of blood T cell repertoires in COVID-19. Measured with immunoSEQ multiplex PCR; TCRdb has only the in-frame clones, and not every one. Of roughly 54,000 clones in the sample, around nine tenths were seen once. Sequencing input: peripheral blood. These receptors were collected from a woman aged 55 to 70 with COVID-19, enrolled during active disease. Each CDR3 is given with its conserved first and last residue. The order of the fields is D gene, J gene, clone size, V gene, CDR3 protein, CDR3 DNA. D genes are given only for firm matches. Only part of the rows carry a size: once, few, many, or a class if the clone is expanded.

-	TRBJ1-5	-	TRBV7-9	CASSSGGFDQPQHF	TGTGCCAGCAGCTCCGGGGGTTTTGACCAGCCCCAGCATTTT
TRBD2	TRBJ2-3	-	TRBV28	CATLRTGGRDTQYF	TGTGCCACCCTGAGAACGGGAGGGCGGGATACGCAGTATTTT
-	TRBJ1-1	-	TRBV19	CASSIGSSGDTEAFF	TGTGCCAGTAGTATAGGGAGCTCCGGGGACACTGAAGCTTTCTTT
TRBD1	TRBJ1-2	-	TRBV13	CASSRTGIYGYTF	TGTGCCAGCAGCCGGACAGGGATCTATGGCTACACCTTC
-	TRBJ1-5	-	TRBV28	CASSGGGQNQPQHF	TGTGCCAGCAGCGGGGGGGGCCAAAATCAGCCCCAGCATTTT
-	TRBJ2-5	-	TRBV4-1	CASSQPQWQETQYF	TGCGCCAGCAGCCAACCTCAGTGGCAAGAGACCCAGTACTTC
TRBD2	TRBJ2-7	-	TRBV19	CASSKRHTSEVYEQYF	TGTGCCAGTAGTAAGCGGCACACTAGCGAAGTCTACGAGCAGTACTTC
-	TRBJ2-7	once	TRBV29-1	CSGGDFFEQYF	TGCAGCGGAGGGGACTTCTTCGAGCAGTACTTC
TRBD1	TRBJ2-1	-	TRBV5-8	CASSGTGVEQFF	TGTGCCAGCAGCGGTACAGGGGTTGAGCAGTTCTTC
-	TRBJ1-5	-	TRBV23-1	CGITGQPQHF	TGCGGCATCACAGGTCAGCCCCAGCATTTT
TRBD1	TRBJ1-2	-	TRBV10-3	CAIWDRVEGYGYTF	TGTGCCATCTGGGACAGGGTGGAGGGCTATGGCTACACCTTC
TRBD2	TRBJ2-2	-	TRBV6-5	CASSSGTSFTGELFF	TGTGCCAGCAGTTCGGGGACTAGTTTCACCGGGGAGCTGTTTTTT
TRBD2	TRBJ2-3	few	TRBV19	CASGGLASTDTQYF	TGTGCCAGTGGGGGACTAGCGAGCACAGATACGCAGTATTTT
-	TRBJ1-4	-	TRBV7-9	CASSLVGQKTNEKLFF	TGTGCCAGCAGCTTAGTGGGGCAGAAAACTAATGAAAAACTGTTTTTT
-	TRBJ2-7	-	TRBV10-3	CAIMETFMDEQYF	TGTGCCATCATGGAGACTTTCATGGACGAGCAGTACTTC
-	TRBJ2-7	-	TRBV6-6	CASSPERGLYEQYF	TGTGCCAGCAGTCCCGAGAGGGGACTCTACGAGCAGTACTTC
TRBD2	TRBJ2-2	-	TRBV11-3	CASRGGGRAAGELFF	TGTGCCAGCAGGGGAGGAGGGAGGGCCGCCGGGGAGCTGTTTTTT
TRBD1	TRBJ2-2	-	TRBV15	CATSDSGQGYTGELFF	TGTGCCACCAGCGATTCGGGACAGGGGTACACCGGGGAGCTGTTTTTT
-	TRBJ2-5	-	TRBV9	CASSVEGGQETQYF	TGTGCCAGCAGCGTAGAAGGGGGTCAAGAGACCCAGTACTTC
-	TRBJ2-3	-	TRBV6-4	CASSEEGSGTDTQYF	TGTGCCAGCAGTGAAGAGGGAAGTGGCACAGATACGCAGTATTTT
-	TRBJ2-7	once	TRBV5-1	CASSLDSRSYEQYF	TGCGCCAGCAGCTTGGATAGTCGGTCCTACGAGCAGTACTTC
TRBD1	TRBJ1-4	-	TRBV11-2	CASSFDRGPNEKLFF	TGTGCCAGCAGCTTCGACAGGGGCCCTAATGAAAAACTGTTTTTT
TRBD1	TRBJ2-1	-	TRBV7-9	CASSTGQDNEQFF	TGTGCCAGCAGCACCGGACAGGACAATGAGCAGTTCTTC
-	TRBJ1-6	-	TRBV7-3	CASSLAGRGSYNSPLHF	TGTGCCAGCAGCTTAGCCGGGAGGGGTTCCTATAATTCACCCCTCCACTTT
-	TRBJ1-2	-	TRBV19	CASSIFQGYTEHGYTF	TGTGCCAGTAGTATATTTCAGGGGTACACCGAGCATGGCTACACCTTC
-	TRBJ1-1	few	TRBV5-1	CASKEQGSSTEAFF	TGCGCCAGCAAGGAACAGGGTTCCAGCACTGAAGCTTTCTTT
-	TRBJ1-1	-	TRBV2	CASMGVGGSLSRTEAFF	TGTGCCAGCATGGGAGTGGGGGGGAGTCTAAGTAGGACTGAAGCTTTCTTT
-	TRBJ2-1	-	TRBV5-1	CASSSGELVVRYNEQFF	TGCGCCAGCAGCTCCGGTGAACTAGTCGTAAGGTACAATGAGCAGTTCTTC
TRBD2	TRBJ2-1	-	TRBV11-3	CASSYRGGAGGPSHEQFF	TGTGCCAGCAGCTACCGGGGCGGAGCGGGAGGGCCGTCTCATGAGCAGTTCTTC
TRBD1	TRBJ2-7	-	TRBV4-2	CASSQERTGSSYEQYF	TGTGCCAGCAGCCAAGAACGGACAGGGAGCTCCTACGAGCAGTACTTC
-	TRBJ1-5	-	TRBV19	CASSIISQGNQPQHF	TGTGCCAGTAGTATAATCTCACAGGGTAATCAGCCCCAGCATTTT
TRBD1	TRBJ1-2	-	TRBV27	CASSHRGFYGYTF	TGTGCCAGCAGTCACAGGGGGTTCTATGGCTACACCTTC
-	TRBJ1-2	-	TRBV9	CASSANRAQTDYGYTF	TGTGCCAGCAGCGCCAACAGGGCTCAAACTGACTATGGCTACACCTTC
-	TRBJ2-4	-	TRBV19	CASSISRIQYF	TGTGCCAGTAGTATTTCGCGTATTCAGTACTTC
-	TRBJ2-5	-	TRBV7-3	CASSHIVGETQYF	TGTGCCAGCAGTCATATAGTCGGGGAGACCCAGTACTTC
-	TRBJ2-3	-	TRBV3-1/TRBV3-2	CASNPGMRTDTQYF	TGTGCCAGCAATCCGGGAATGAGGACAGATACGCAGTATTTT
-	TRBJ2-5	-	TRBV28	CASNPTEQETQYF	TGTGCCAGCAATCCAACAGAGCAAGAGACCCAGTACTTC
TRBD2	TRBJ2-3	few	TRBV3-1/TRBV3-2	CASSQARRLAETESSTDTQYF	TGTGCCAGCAGCCAAGCCCGTAGGCTAGCGGAAACTGAATCTAGCACAGATACGCAGTATTTT
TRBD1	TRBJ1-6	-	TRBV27	CASSFTPDRVGSPLHF	TGTGCCAGCAGTTTCACCCCCGACAGGGTCGGTTCACCCCTCCACTTT
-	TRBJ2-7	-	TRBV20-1	CSASGTYAYEQYF	TGCAGTGCTAGTGGAACATATGCCTACGAGCAGTACTTC
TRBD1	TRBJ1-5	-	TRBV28	CASSLSGGSNQPQHF	TGTGCCAGCAGTTTATCAGGGGGTAGCAATCAGCCCCAGCATTTT
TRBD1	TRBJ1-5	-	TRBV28	CASRDQDRFGNQPQHF	TGTGCCAGCAGGGATCAGGACAGGTTCGGCAATCAGCCCCAGCATTTT
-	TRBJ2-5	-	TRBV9	CASSRGWNEETQYF	TGTGCCAGCAGCCGCGGATGGAATGAAGAGACCCAGTACTTC
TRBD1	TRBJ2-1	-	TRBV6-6	CASSYLGQGNYNEQFF	TGTGCCAGCAGTTACTTGGGACAGGGGAACTACAATGAGCAGTTCTTC
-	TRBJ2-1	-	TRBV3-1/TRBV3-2	CASSPRGPLNEQFF	TGTGCCAGCAGCCCTAGGGGCCCCCTCAATGAGCAGTTCTTC
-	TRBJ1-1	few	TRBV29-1	CSVESGRANTEAFF	TGCAGCGTTGAATCGGGCAGGGCGAACACTGAAGCTTTCTTT
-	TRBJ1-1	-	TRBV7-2	CASSGSGRQKAFF	TGTGCCAGCAGCGGGTCAGGGAGGCAGAAGGCTTTCTTT
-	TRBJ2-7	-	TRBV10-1	CASRDREYGEQYF	TGCGCCAGCAGGGACAGAGAATACGGGGAGCAGTACTTC
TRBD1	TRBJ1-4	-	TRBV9	CASSQGGHFRLNEKLFF	TGTGCCAGCAGCCAAGGGGGCCATTTTAGGCTTAATGAAAAACTGTTTTTT
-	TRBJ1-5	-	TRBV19	CASRTWELGGNQPQHF	TGTGCCAGTAGAACATGGGAGCTTGGGGGGAATCAGCCCCAGCATTTT